One sample yielded the 25 T cell receptor beta chains listed below, sequenced in a study of T cell responses to AZD1222 COVID-19 vaccine. Method: immunoSEQ multiplex PCR; TCRdb's copy keeps in-frame clones and lacks some. The sample carries more than 95,000 clones, roughly nine tenths recorded once. The material was peripheral blood, obtained 28 days after the second AZD1222 dose. These receptors all come from an adult who received the AZD1222 COVID-19 vaccine.

The CDR3 DNA follows: TGTGCCAGCAGTCCAGGGGGGTATGCAACCGGGGAGCTGTTTTTT. This sequence encodes CASSPGGYATGELFF. The J gene is TRBJ2-2, the V gene TRBV9, with D perhaps matching TRBD1 (7 bases). The CDR3 spans 15 residues. Germline values: CDR1 SGDLS, CDR2 YYNGEE. The V gene lost 5 bases and the J gene lost 5 bases, with 16 bases spanning the gap.

The gene calls are TRBV18 and TRBJ2-1, with D possibly matching TRBD2 (6 bases). From germline, CDR1 is KGHSH and CDR2 LQKENI. This CDR3 has 12 amino acids. Deletions cut 3 bases from V and 9 bases from J, with 9 bases between. In nucleotides, the CDR3 is TGTGCCAGCTCACCCTTCGGGGGTGAGCAGTTCTTC. Protein sequence: CASSPFGGEQFF.

The chain joins TRBV19 to TRBJ2-7; maybe TRBD1 (7 bases). The germline CDR1 and CDR2 sequences are LNHDA and SQIVND (reference sequence). V gave up 2 bases and J gave up 5 bases, with 10 bases separating them. This CDR3 comprises 13 residues. The CDR3 coding sequence is TGTGCCAGTAGTATAACCAGGGGGGACGAGCAGTACTTC. Translating it yields CASSITRGDEQYF.

The chain couples TRBV2 to TRBJ1-1; 7 bases agree with TRBD1. This CDR3 has 15 amino acids. Unmatched junction bases numbered 5, after V lost 0 bases and J lost 4 bases. CDR1 is SNHLY and CDR2 is FYNNEI in the germline V gene. For the CDR3, the DNA is TGTGCCAGCAGTGAAGCGCCGGACAGGTTCACTGAAGCTTTCTTT. It yields the protein CASSEAPDRFTEAFF. The entire variable domain, with the rest obtained from reference TRBV2 and TRBJ1-1, is as follows: EPEVTQTPSHQVTQMGQEVILRCVPISNHLYFYWYRQILGQKVEFLVSFYNNEISEKSEIFDDQFSVERPDGSNFTLKIRSTKLEDSAMYFCASSEAPDRFTEAFFGQGTRLTVV.

This clone occurred a few times. The rearrangement joins TRBV19 to TRBJ1-2; D unresolved. V lost 4 bases and J 8 bases, leaving 11 bases between the germline ends. The CDR3 sequence is 12 residues long. Per germline, CDR1 LNHDA and CDR2 SQIVND (reference sequence). Here the CDR3 DNA reads TGTGCCAGTAGTAGTTCGAGGGCCGGCTACACCTTC. Its protein is CASSSSRAGYTF.

The rearrangement uses TRBV28 and TRBJ2-2; 9 nucleotides match TRBD2. CDR3 size: 17 residues. Losses at the gene ends were 4 bases for V and 1 base for J; bases not matched to a gene: 7. Germline V lookup: CDR1 MDHEN, CDR2 SYDVKM. The CDR3 DNA is TGTGCCAGCAGTTCCCCGGGACTAGCCATGAACACCGGGGAGCTGTTTTTT. Translated: CASSSPGLAMNTGELFF. Complete variable domain (other parts from reference TRBV28 and TRBJ2-2): DVKVTQSSRYLVKRTGEKVFLECVQDMDHENMFWYRQDPGLGLRLIYFSYDVKMKEKGDIPEGYSVSREKKERFSLILESASTNQTSMYLCASSSPGLAMNTGELFFGEGSRLTVL.

This clone was observed a handful of times. V gene TRBV10-1 combines with J gene TRBJ2-4; the match to TRBD2 covers 12 bases. J was trimmed by 6 bases and V by 4 bases; bases with no gene match: 1. The germline V gene encodes CDR1 WNHNN and CDR2 SYGVQD (reference sequence). The CDR3 runs 14 residues. CDR3 sequence (DNA): TGCGCCAGCAGTGCGGGACTAGCGGGAAACATTCAGTACTTC. Amino acid sequence: CASSAGLAGNIQYF.

The sample holds one count of this clone. The chain recombines TRBV6-6 with TRBJ1-5, with no clear D. The CDR3 runs 12 residues. Germline V gene lookup returns CDR1 MNHNY and CDR2 SVGAGI (reference sequence). Trimming stripped 6 bases from V and 5 bases from J, with 8 bases between. CDR3 nucleotide sequence: TGTGCCAGCAGAACACCCGATCAGCCCCAGCATTTT. Amino acid sequence: CASRTPDQPQHF.

This chain links TRBV19 with TRBJ2-2, with TRBD1 matching 7 bases. The V gene end was trimmed by 5 bases and the J gene end by 6 bases; junction bases not matched to a gene: 6. The CDR3 sequence is 14 residues long. Germline V gives CDR1 LNHDA, CDR2 SQIVND (reference sequence). The chain's CDR3 is CASSLGQYPGELFF. In nucleotides, the CDR3 is TGTGCCAGTAGTCTGGGACAGTATCCCGGGGAGCTGTTTTTT.

The chain combines TRBV7-6 with TRBJ2-1; 9 bases map to TRBD2. Trimming cost V 3 bases and J 3 bases; bases outside gene matches: 3. The CDR3 is 15 amino acids. Germline values: CDR1 SGHVS, CDR2 FNYEAQ. Here the CDR3 DNA reads TGTGCCAGCAGCTTGGCTAGCGGGAACTACAATGAGCAGTTCTTC. It is translated as CASSLASGNYNEQFF.

This clone was observed a few times. This rearrangement joins TRBV11-1 to TRBJ2-7; TRBD1 matches at 8 bases. Germline CDR1 and CDR2: SGHAT and FQDESV (reference sequence). This CDR3 contains 16 residues. With V trimmed by 4 bases and J by 0 bases, 8 bases remained unmatched. Here the CDR3 DNA reads TGTGCCAGCAGCTCCCCCGGGACAGGCGTCTCCTACGAGCAGTACTTC. It is translated as CASSSPGTGVSYEQYF. Filled out from reference TRBV11-1 and TRBJ2-7, the complete variable domain reads EAEVAQSPRYKITEKSQAVAFWCDPISGHATLYWYRQILGQGPELLVQFQDESVVDDSQLPKDRFSAERLKGVDSTLKIQPAELGDSAMYLCASSSPGTGVSYEQYFGPGTRLTVT.

This chain's CDR3 is CASSEHANYGYTF. The CDR3 DNA is TGTGCCAGCTCAGAACACGCTAACTATGGCTACACCTTC. V usage is TRBV18 and J usage is TRBJ1-2, with D unresolved. There are 13 residues in the CDR3. V was trimmed by 5 bases and J by 0 bases, leaving 7 bases between them. Germline V gene lookup returns CDR1 KGHSH and CDR2 LQKENI.

This clone was counted once. The chain employs TRBV5-4 and TRBJ2-7, with D perhaps TRBD1 or TRBD2 (5 bases each). The CDR3 loop spans 14 amino acids. Germline CDR1 reads SGHNT; CDR2 reads YYREEE (reference sequence). The V gene lost 1 base and the J gene lost 3 bases, with 11 bases spanning the gap. CDR3 in DNA: TGTGCCAGCAGCTTGCAGGGAGAGGGCTACGAGCAGTACTTC. Translating gives CASSLQGEGYEQYF.

The chain combines TRBV7-8 with TRBJ1-5, with 10 bases lining up with TRBD1. With 7 bases clipped from V and 3 bases from J, the junction kept 3 bases outside the gene matches. Germline V gene lookup returns CDR1 SGHVS and CDR2 FQNEAQ. The CDR3 extends over 14 amino acids. CDR3 DNA sequence: TGTGCCAGCACCGGGACAGGGGCCAATCAGCCCCAGCATTTT. Translating gives CASTGTGANQPQHF. The full variable domain, its missing parts supplied by reference TRBV7-8 and TRBJ1-5, is GAGVSQSPRYKVAKRGQDVALRCDPISGHVSLFWYQQALGQGPEFLTYFQNEAQLDKSGLPSDRFFAERPEGSVSTLKIQRTQQEDSAVYLCASTGTGANQPQHFGDGTRLSIL.

The rearrangement joins TRBV7-2 to TRBJ2-3, with 9 bases fitting TRBD1. Germline CDR1 is SGHTA and CDR2 is FQGNSA. V lost 5 bases to trimming and J lost 3 bases; unmatched junction nucleotides: 3. The CDR3 has 14 amino acids. The CDR3 is CASSRDRATDTQYF. The CDR3 DNA follows: TGTGCCAGCAGCCGGGACAGGGCTACAGATACGCAGTATTTT.

J is TRBJ2-3 and V is TRBV5-4; 10 positions match TRBD2. CDR3 length equals 17 residues. Germline V gives CDR1 SGHNT, CDR2 YYREEE (reference sequence). Trimming removed 1 base from V and 3 bases from J; junction bases left unmatched: 8. The CDR3 spells CASSLRIAGGRTDTQYF. The CDR3 region has the DNA TGTGCCAGCAGCTTGCGGATAGCGGGAGGTAGGACAGATACGCAGTATTTT.

This rearrangement joins TRBV30 to TRBJ1-4, with D hard to call. Trimming cost V 5 bases and J 13 bases, with 17 bases left between them. Germline V CDR1 and CDR2: GTSNPN, SVGIG (reference sequence). The CDR3 contains 12 residues. The CDR3 bases are TGTGCCTGGGACCGACCCGGCGGGGTACTGTTTTTT. This gives the protein CAWDRPGGVLFF.

This chain uses TRBV7-3 with TRBJ2-5, with D uncertain. This CDR3 comprises 13 residues. From germline, CDR1 is SGHTA and CDR2 FQGTGA. V lost 4 bases, J lost 1 base, and 7 bases lay in between. The CDR3 region has the DNA TGTGCCAGCAGCTCCGGGTCCCAAGAGACCCAGTACTTC. Its protein product is CASSSGSQETQYF.

This rearrangement joins TRBV27 to TRBJ1-5, with 7 bases identical to TRBD1. J gave up 4 bases and V 5 bases, and 5 bases lay outside the gene matches. The CDR3 spans 14 residues. In germline, CDR1 is MNHEY, CDR2 SMNVEV (reference sequence). In DNA form, the CDR3 reads TGTGCCAGCAGTCCCATACAGGGGAATCAGCCCCAGCATTTT. Protein sequence: CASSPIQGNQPQHF.

This clone appeared a few times. The chain couples TRBV5-4 to TRBJ1-1; 8 nucleotides align to TRBD1. This CDR3 has 16 residues. With 3 bases clipped from V and 0 bases from J, the junction kept 7 bases outside the gene matches. Germline V lookup: CDR1 SGHNT, CDR2 YYREEE (reference sequence). CDR3 bases: TGTGCCAGCAGCTGGTCGACAGGGGCAATGAACACTGAAGCTTTCTTT. It specifies CASSWSTGAMNTEAFF.

The rearrangement uses TRBV10-3 and TRBJ1-2; the D gene is possibly TRBD1 (5 bases). Germline V gene data show CDR1 as ENHRY and CDR2 as SYGVKD. The CDR3 runs to 14 residues. V was cut by 2 bases and J by 2 bases, with 9 bases left in between. The CDR3 nucleotides read TGTGCCATCAGTGAGAACCAGGGAAACTATGGCTACACCTTC. This codes for CAISENQGNYGYTF.

The chain carries TRBV7-2 and TRBJ1-5; tentatively, D is TRBD1 (5 bases). Germline V CDR1 and CDR2: SGHTA, FQGNSA. CDR3 length: 14 residues. V was cut by 5 bases and J by 1 base, with 9 bases left in between. CDR3 residues: CASSPGVSNQPQHF. The DNA for the CDR3 is TGTGCCAGCAGCCCGGGGGTAAGCAATCAGCCCCAGCATTTT. The complete variable domain, with remaining parts taken from reference TRBV7-2 and TRBJ1-5, reads GAGVSQSPSNKVTEKGKDVELRCDPISGHTALYWYRQSLGQGLEFLIYFQGNSAPDKSGLPSDRFSAERTGGSVSTLTIQRTQQEDSAVYLCASSPGVSNQPQHFGDGTRLSIL.

This sequence joins TRBV10-3 and TRBJ1-1; 9 bases match TRBD1. The germline V gene has CDR1 ENHRY and CDR2 SYGVKD. The J segment lost 7 bases and the V segment lost 5 bases, leaving 5 bases of the junction unmatched. The CDR3 length is 13 residues. CDR3 in amino acids: CAISSGTGHEAFF. The CDR3 coding sequence is TGTGCCATCAGTTCCGGGACAGGGCATGAAGCTTTCTTT.

The rearrangement links TRBV7-6 to TRBJ2-3; a possible D gene is TRBD1 (5 bases). Trimming took 5 bases from V and 0 from J, leaving 12 bases between them. The CDR3 length is 15 residues. Germline V gene sequence: CDR1 SGHVS, CDR2 FNYEAQ. CDR3 residues: CASSPGHFSTDTQYF. The CDR3 DNA sequence: TGTGCCAGCAGCCCTGGACACTTTAGCACAGATACGCAGTATTTT. Full variable domain (remainder filled in from reference TRBV7-6 and TRBJ2-3): GAGVSQSPRYKVTKRGQDVALRCDPISGHVSLYWYRQALGQGPEFLTYFNYEAQQDKSGLPNDRFSAERPEGSISTLTIQRTEQRDSAMYRCASSPGHFSTDTQYFGPGTRLTVL.

V is TRBV10-3 and J is TRBJ1-2; D uncertain. Germline V CDR1 and CDR2: ENHRY, SYGVKD. The CDR3 length is 15 residues. V was clipped by 0 bases and J by 5 bases, with 13 bases between them. DNA for the CDR3: TGTGCCATCAGTGAGTCGCTGGCCCCTGGGTATGGCTACACCTTC. Residues: CAISESLAPGYGYTF.